One TCR beta chain is described in this entry. The target antigen is unknown. Germline is not matched at one junction end, which may reflect a read error. This sample is part of a study of graft-versus-host responses after intestinal transplantation. Profiled with immunoSEQ multiplex PCR; TCRdb holds only in-frame clones, not every one. The sample records around 120,000 clones, roughly 91% being singletons. The CDR3 is made up of 14 amino acids. Germline CDR1 MNHEY, CDR2 SVGAGI. This specimen consisted of unstimulated CD4+ T cells sorted from spleen or lymph node cells, obtained before intestinal transplant. This sequence joins TRBV6-5 and TRBJ1-2; D gene ambiguous. The sequence was collected from a human donor who received an intestinal transplant. CDR3 DNA sequence: TGTGCCAGCAGTTCCTTAGTGGTCTTCTATGACTACACCTTC. Encoded protein: CASSSLVVFYDYTF.